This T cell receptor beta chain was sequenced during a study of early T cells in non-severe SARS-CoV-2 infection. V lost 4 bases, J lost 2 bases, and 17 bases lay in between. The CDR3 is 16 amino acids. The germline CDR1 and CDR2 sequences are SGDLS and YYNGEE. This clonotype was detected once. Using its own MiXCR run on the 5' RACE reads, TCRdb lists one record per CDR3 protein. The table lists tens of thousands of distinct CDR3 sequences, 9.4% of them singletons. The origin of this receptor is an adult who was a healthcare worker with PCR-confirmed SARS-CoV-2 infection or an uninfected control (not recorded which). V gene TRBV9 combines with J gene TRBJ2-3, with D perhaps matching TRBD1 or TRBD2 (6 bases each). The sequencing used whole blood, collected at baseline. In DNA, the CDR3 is TGTGCCAGCAGCACGGGATCGGGGGCGAACACAGATACGCAGTATTTT. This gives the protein CASSTGSGANTDTQYF.